The clone carrying this TCR beta chain was counted many times. Its specificity is unknown. Treatment defined: oral pan-JAK inhibitor, 5-10 mg twice daily. Germline V gene lookup returns CDR1 SEHNR and CDR2 FQNEAQ (reference sequence). V lost 5 bases, J lost 2 bases, and 16 bases lay in between. The length of the CDR3 is 16 residues. Once RNA had been extracted, it was reverse transcribed into cDNA to act as the sequencing template. Produced via immunoSEQ multiplex PCR; TCRdb's table is partial and in-frame only. Of roughly 120,000 clones listed, 53% are singletons. The sample belongs to a study of CD8+ T cells in alopecia areata. For the study at large: Scoring of treated patients' severity used the percentage of affected scalp area.

Study-level findings and limits: More clonal than normal scalp was lesional scalp, particularly alopecia totalis/universalis. Under tofacitinib, fewer expanded CD8+ clones appeared among the top 100 scalp clones. Many expanded lesional clones remained in scalp and blood on tofacitinib.

This clonotype originated in a human donor with alopecia areata. The V call is TRBV7-9, the J call TRBJ2-4, with TRBD2 as a possible D gene (7 bases). Sequencing used CD4+ T cells sorted from blood, obtained at week 4, from a patient treated with tofacitinib. The CDR3 bases are TGTGCCAGCAGCCCCGAGGGGGGGGGCACCAAAAACATTCAGTACTTC. Translating it yields CASSPEGGGTKNIQYF.